Below, 10 T cell receptor beta chains from the same sample are listed, as sequenced in a study of tumor-infiltrating lymphocytes in primary liver carcinoma (dated by TCRdb to 2016 to 2017). The sequencing machine was an Illumina HiSeq 2500. Starting from 500 to 600 ng total RNA, TCRbeta-specific cDNA was produced by reverse transcription with a constant-region primer and ProtoScript II reverse transcriptase. Three nested multiplex PCR rounds, following a slightly modified ARM-PCR procedure, were used to build the TCRbeta libraries. The first two PCR rounds used multiplex TRBV1-TRBV30 forward primers with a Cbeta reverse primer, each for about 10 cycles. In-frame beta chains were kept once TCRdb had trimmed the public reads at Q25 with fastp and called clones with MiXCR. Identical CDR3 protein sequences are pooled into one entry, listed with their most common genes and DNA. The sample table holds some 55,000 distinct CDR3 sequences, of which about 68% were seen once. Roughly 25% of the sample rests with the top ten.

Without any cell sorting, total RNA and DNA were extracted together from roughly 20-30 mg of bulk tissue using the AllPrep DNA/RNA mini kit. The material sequenced was liver tumor tissue from sampling region 2. The sample's cell subset or site, from its label and the paper: tumor region T2, inferior pole. The receptor set was obtained from a man in his forties with primary liver carcinoma and hepatitis B virus infection.

Turning to this clonotype: The CDR3 carries no conserved terminal phenylalanine or tryptophan, so it likely arises from a read error. The chain recombines TRBV11-2 with TRBJ2-5; D might be TRBD2 (5 bases). The CDR3 is 16 amino acids. Germline CDR1 reads SGHAT; CDR2 reads FQNNGV. CDR3 amino acids: CTSSLGRSGPGETQYL. CDR3 in DNA: TGTACCAGCAGCTTAGGGAGAAGCGGCCCGGGGGAGACCCAGTACCTC.

This clonotype appeared once. The junction differs from germline at one of its ends, possibly a read error. The chain recombines TRBV6-5 with TRBJ2-6; TRBD1 matches 8 bases. The V gene's germline CDR1 is MNHEY and CDR2 SVGAGI. This CDR3 has 18 residues. CDR3 DNA sequence: TGTGCCAGCGGTCTTTGGACAGGGATGAGAGCTGGGACCAACGTCCTGACTTTC. It translates to CASGLWTGMRAGTNVLTF.

The chain links TRBV6-5 to TRBJ2-7, with a tentative D call TRBD2 (5 bases). The ends were cut back, 9 bases at V and 5 bases at J, with 17 bases in the middle. Germline CDR1 reads MNHEY; CDR2 reads SVGAGI. This CDR3 region has 13 residues. CDR3: CASRGFMHDEQYF. CDR3 nucleotide sequence: TGTGCCAGTCGAGGGTTTATGCATGACGAGCAGTACTTC.

Concerning this clonotype: Germline and junction disagree at one end, which may indicate a read error. The chain recombines TRBV12-3 or TRBV12-4 with TRBJ1-5; D unresolved. This CDR3 contains 15 residues. CDR3 residues: CGSSLMGSGNQPQHF. Written as DNA, the CDR3 is TGTGGCAGCAGTTTAATGGGATCTGGTAATCAGCCCCAGCATTTT.

In the case of this clonotype: The conserved phenylalanine or tryptophan is not found at the CDR3 terminus, so this likely reflects a read error. This sequence joins TRBV6-1 and TRBJ1-5, with D tentatively TRBD1 (5 bases). V lost 7 bases and J lost 1, with 11 bases in between. Germline values: CDR1 MNHNS, CDR2 SASEGT. This CDR3 is built from 14 residues. The CDR3 nucleotides read TGTGCCAGCATCCCTTGGGGGAGCAATCAGCCCCAGCATTCT. It codes for CASIPWGSNQPQHS.

Details on this clonotype: A junction end diverges from the germline sequence, so it may reflect a read error. The chain couples TRBV7-8 to TRBJ2-1, with D perhaps TRBD1 (6 bases). CDR1 and CDR2 (germline): SGHVS, FQNEAQ. This CDR3 is built from 19 residues. CDR3 protein: CASGSYRPLRGKPYNERFF. CDR3 coding DNA: TGTGCCAGCGGCTCGTATAGGCCTTTGAGGGGGAAACCCTACAATGAGCGGTTCTTC.

Remarks on this clonotype: A read error may produce the germline difference seen at one junction end. This chain joins TRBV11-1 and TRBJ2-7, with D perhaps matching TRBD2 (5 bases). The germline V gene has CDR1 SGHAT and CDR2 FQDESV (reference sequence). The CDR3 loop spans 15 amino acids. DNA for the CDR3: TGTGCCAGCAACTTCGACGGACTGTTCTCCTCCGAGCAGTACTTC. As protein: CASNFDGLFSSEQYF.

Concerning this clonotype: The germline gene is not matched at one end of the junction; a read error may be the cause. The chain uses TRBV6-5 and TRBJ1-2; no firm D call. CDR1 MNHEY and CDR2 SVGAGI come from the germline V gene. The CDR3 has 15 amino acids. CDR3: CSSSYTTMGSAGYTF. CDR3 in DNA: TGTTCCAGCAGTTACACGACGATGGGTTCGGCTGGCTACACATTC.

With respect to this clonotype: At one boundary the junction diverges from the germline segment, which might be a read error. V gene TRBV14 combines with J gene TRBJ1-2, with D hard to call. In germline, CDR1 is SGHDN, CDR2 FVKESK. CDR3 length: 17 amino acids. CDR3 loop: CPSSHTSLGTSNYGYTF. The CDR3 DNA sequence: TGTCCCAGCAGCCACACCAGCTTAGGCACTTCTAACTATGGTTACACCTTC.

The V gene is TRBV6-1, the J gene TRBJ2-1; D possibly corresponds to TRBD2 (6 bases). The CDR3 consists of 17 residues. V was clipped by 4 bases and J by 7 bases, with 23 bases between them. Germline CDR1 is MNHNS and CDR2 is SASEGT. This CDR3 is CASSGGLWTGEVNEQFF. The DNA for the CDR3 is TGTGCCAGCAGTGGGGGGTTGTGGACGGGAGAGGTGAATGAGCAGTTCTTC.